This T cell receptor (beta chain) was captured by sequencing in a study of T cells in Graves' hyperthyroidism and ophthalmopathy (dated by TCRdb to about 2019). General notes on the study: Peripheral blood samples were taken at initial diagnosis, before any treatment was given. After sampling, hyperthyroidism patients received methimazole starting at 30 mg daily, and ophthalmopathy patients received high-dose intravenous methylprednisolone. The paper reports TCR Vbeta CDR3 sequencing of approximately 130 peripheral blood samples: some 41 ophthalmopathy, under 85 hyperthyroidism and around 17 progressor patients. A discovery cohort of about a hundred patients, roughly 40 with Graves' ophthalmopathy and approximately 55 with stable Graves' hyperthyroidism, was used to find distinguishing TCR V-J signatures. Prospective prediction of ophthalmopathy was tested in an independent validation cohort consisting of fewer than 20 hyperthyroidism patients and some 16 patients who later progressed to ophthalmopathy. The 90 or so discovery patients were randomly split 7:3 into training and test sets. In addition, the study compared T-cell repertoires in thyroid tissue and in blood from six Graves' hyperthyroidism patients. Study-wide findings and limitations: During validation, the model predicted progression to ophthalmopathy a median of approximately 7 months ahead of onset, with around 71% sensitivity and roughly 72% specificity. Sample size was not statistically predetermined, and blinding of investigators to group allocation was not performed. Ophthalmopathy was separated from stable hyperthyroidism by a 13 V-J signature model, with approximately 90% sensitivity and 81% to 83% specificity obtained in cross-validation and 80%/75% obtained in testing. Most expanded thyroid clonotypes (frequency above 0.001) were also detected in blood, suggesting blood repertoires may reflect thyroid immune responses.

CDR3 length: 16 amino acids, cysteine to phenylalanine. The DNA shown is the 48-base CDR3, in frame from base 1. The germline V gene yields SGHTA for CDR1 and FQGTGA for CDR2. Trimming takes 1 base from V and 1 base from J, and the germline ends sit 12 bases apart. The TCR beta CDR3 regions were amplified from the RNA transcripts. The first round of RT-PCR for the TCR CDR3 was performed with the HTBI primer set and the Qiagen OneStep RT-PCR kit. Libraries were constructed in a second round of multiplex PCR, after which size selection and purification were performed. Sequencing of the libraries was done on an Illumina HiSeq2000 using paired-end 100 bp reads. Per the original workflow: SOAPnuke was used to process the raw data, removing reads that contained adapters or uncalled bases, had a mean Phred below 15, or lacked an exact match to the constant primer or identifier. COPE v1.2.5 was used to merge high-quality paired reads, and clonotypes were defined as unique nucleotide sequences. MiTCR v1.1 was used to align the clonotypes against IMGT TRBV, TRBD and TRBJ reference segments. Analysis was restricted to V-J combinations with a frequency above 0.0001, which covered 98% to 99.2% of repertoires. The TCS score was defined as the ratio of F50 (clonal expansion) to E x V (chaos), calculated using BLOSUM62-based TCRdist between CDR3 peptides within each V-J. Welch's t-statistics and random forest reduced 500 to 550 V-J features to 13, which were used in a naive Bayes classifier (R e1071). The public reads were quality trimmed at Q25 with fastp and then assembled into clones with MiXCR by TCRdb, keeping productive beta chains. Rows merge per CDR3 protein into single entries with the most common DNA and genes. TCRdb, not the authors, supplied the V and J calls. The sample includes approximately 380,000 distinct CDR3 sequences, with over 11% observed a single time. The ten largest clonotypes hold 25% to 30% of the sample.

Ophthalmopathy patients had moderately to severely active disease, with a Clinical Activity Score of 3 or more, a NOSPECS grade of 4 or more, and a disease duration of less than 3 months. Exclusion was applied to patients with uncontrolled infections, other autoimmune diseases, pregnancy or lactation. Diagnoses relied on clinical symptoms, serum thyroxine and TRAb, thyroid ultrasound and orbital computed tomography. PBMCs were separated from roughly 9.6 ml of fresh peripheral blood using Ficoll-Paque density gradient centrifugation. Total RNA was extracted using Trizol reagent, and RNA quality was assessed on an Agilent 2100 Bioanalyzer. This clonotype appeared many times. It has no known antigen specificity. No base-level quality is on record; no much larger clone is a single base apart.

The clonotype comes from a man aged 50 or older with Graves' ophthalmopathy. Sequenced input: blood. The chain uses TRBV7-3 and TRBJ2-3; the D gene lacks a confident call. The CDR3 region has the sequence CASSLNADGGTDTQYF. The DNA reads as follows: TGTGCCAGCAGCTTAAATGCTGACGGAGGCACAGATACGCAGTATTTT.